Listed here are 2 T cell receptor beta chains from one sample, sequenced in a study of Ad26.COV2.S vaccination and SARS-CoV-2 variants. Only in-frame clones appear in the TCRdb table, and some are missing; sequencing was by immunoSEQ multiplex PCR. The sample records about 680,000 clones, roughly nine tenths being singletons. Treatment specified: roughly 19 received Ad26.COV2.S at low or high dose, single or two shots; several received placebo; per-sample allocation not given. Sampling occurred on day 63 after the first vaccine or placebo injection. Sequencing was performed on peripheral blood, taken in a trial of Ad26.COV2.S vaccine versus placebo. The receptors shown here come from a person between 18 and 59 years old who received the Ad26.COV2.S COVID-19 vaccine or a placebo.

CDR3 region: CASSQVNPGPQETQYF. CDR3 sequence (DNA): TGTGCCAGCAGCCAAGTGAATCCGGGCCCCCAAGAGACCCAGTACTTC. This sequence joins TRBV3-1 (or the pseudogene TRBV3-2) and TRBJ2-5, with D unresolved. CDR3 length: 16 residues. Germline V gene data show CDR1 as LGHDT and CDR2 as YNNKEL (reference sequence). The V end was cut by 1 base, the J end by 1 base, with 13 bases between.

The rearrangement uses TRBV2 and TRBJ2-1; 9 nucleotides agree with TRBD1. Losses at the gene ends were 4 bases for V and 10 bases for J; bases not matched to a gene: 8. Germline V lookup: CDR1 SNHLY, CDR2 FYNNEI. CDR3 length: 14 amino acids. CDR3 sequence: CASSVDRGFSEQFF. CDR3 in DNA: TGTGCCAGCAGTGTGGACAGGGGATTCAGCGAGCAGTTCTTC.